These 18 T cell receptor beta chains were all obtained from the same sample, sequenced in a study of cytomegalovirus exposure and HLA in healthy donors. Only in-frame clones appear in the TCRdb table, and some are missing; sequencing was by immunoSEQ multiplex PCR. The table lists some 140,000 clones, approximately 86% of them singletons. Sequencing input: PBMCs. These TCRs come from a man between 18 and 29 years old in good health and CMV-seropositive.

The V call is TRBV2, the J call TRBJ1-2; unclear D gene. V was shortened by 7 bases and J by 1 base, with 7 bases between the two germline ends. This CDR3 is built from 12 residues. The germline gives CDR1 SNHLY, CDR2 FYNNEI. Here the CDR3 DNA reads TGTGCCAGCACGGAGGGTAACTATGGCTACACCTTC. Protein product: CASTEGNYGYTF.

The rearrangement joins TRBV25-1 to TRBJ2-3, with 10 bases matching TRBD1. Per the germline V gene, CDR1 is MGHDK and CDR2 is SYGVNS. The ends lost 5 bases at V and 6 bases at J; junction bases unmatched: 8. This CDR3 has 15 residues. CDR3 in amino acids: CASSSTTGGRDTQYF. The CDR3 DNA follows: TGTGCCAGCAGTTCAACGACAGGGGGCAGGGATACGCAGTATTTT.

This chain links TRBV28 with TRBJ2-2; the match to TRBD1 covers 8 bases. There are 14 residues in the CDR3. With V trimmed by 5 bases and J by 6 bases, 5 bases remained unmatched. Germline lookup yields CDR1 MDHEN and CDR2 SYDVKM. The CDR3 DNA reads TGTGCCAGCAGTGCCCAGGGGGCATCCGGGGAGCTGTTTTTT. This gives the protein CASSAQGASGELFF.

The CDR3 nucleotides read TGCGCCAGCAGCCCGCGGGGAGCCGGGGGCACAGATACGCAGTATTTT. Its translation is CASSPRGAGGTDTQYF. V gene TRBV5-1 combines with J gene TRBJ2-3; tentatively, D is TRBD2 (6 bases). Between the trimmed V and J ends, which lost 4 bases and 1 base, there was a span of 16 bases. This CDR3 is 16 amino acids long. Germline values: CDR1 SGHRS, CDR2 YFSETQ.

The J gene is TRBJ2-1, the V gene TRBV4-3; 8 positions match TRBD2. The CDR3 loop spans 16 amino acids. Germline V CDR1 and CDR2: LGHNA, YSLEER. Trimming removed 0 bases from V and 0 bases from J; junction bases left unmatched: 1. The chain's CDR3 is CASSQDAGGSYNEQFF. The CDR3 DNA reads TGCGCCAGCAGCCAAGATGCGGGGGGCTCCTACAATGAGCAGTTCTTC.

This chain connects TRBV27 to TRBJ2-2, with 8 bases matching TRBD2. Germline trimming cut 2 bases from V and 4 bases from J; bases unmatched to any gene: 3. Germline-derived CDR1 and CDR2 are MNHEY and SMNVEV (reference sequence). This CDR3 spans 15 amino acids. CDR3 sequence: CASSLLAGLTGELFF. DNA of the CDR3: TGTGCCAGCAGTTTACTAGCGGGTCTCACCGGGGAGCTGTTTTTT.

The J gene is TRBJ2-5, the V gene TRBV25-1; 12 bases match TRBD1. This CDR3 spans 15 amino acids. The germline CDR1 and CDR2 sequences are MGHDK and SYGVNS. J gave up 5 bases and V 5 bases, and 6 bases lay outside the gene matches. The CDR3 coding sequence is TGTGCCAGCAGTCCGGGACAGGGGGCTCGGGAGACCCAGTACTTC. Residues: CASSPGQGARETQYF.

In its sample, this clone was seen a few times. The chain has TRBV5-1 and TRBJ1-3; D unclear. Deletions cut 7 bases from V and 3 bases from J, with 5 bases between. This CDR3 is built from 11 residues. From germline, CDR1 is SGHRS and CDR2 YFSETQ. The CDR3 DNA is TGCGCCAGCGGCAGTGGAAACACCATATATTTT. Translating gives CASGSGNTIYF.

The chain has TRBV4-1 and TRBJ2-1; a weak D match, TRBD1 (6 bases). Looked up from germline, CDR1 is MGHRA and CDR2 is YSYEKL. The ends were cut back, 6 bases at V and 5 bases at J, with 17 bases in the middle. This CDR3 has 15 residues. The CDR3 protein is CASSQSRDTNNEQFF. CDR3 coding DNA: TGCGCCAGCAGTCAGAGTAGGGACACTAACAATGAGCAGTTCTTC.

V is TRBV18 and J is TRBJ2-5; D unclear. The CDR3 extends over 13 amino acids. The ends were cut back, 3 bases at V and 0 bases at J, with 5 bases in the middle. Germline V gene sequence: CDR1 KGHSH, CDR2 LQKENI. CDR3: CASSPFYQETQYF. In DNA form, the CDR3 reads TGTGCCAGCTCACCCTTCTACCAAGAGACCCAGTACTTC.

The chain has TRBV18 and TRBJ2-7; 7 bases agree with TRBD1. CDR3 length: 14 residues. Per germline, CDR1 KGHSH and CDR2 LQKENI. J gave up 3 bases and V 6 bases, and 8 bases lay outside the gene matches. CDR3 protein: CASSSGTVIYEQYF. The CDR3, as DNA: TGTGCCAGCTCGTCCGGGACAGTCATCTACGAGCAGTACTTC. The variable domain in full, completed from reference TRBV18 and TRBJ2-7, reads NAGVMQNPRHLVRRRGQEARLRCSPMKGHSHVYWYRQLPEEGLKFMVYLQKENIIDESGMPKERFSAEFPKEGPSILRIQQVVRGDSAAYFCASSSGTVIYEQYFGPGTRLTVT.

V gene TRBV16 combines with J gene TRBJ1-2, with TRBD1 identical over 8 bases. Trimming cost V 4 bases and J 5 bases; bases outside gene matches: 6. This CDR3 region has 14 residues. The germline gives CDR1 KGHSY, CDR2 FQNENV. Here the CDR3 reads CASSLRTGRYGYTF. CDR3 coding DNA: TGTGCCAGCAGCCTCAGGACAGGGCGATATGGCTACACCTTC.

The chain employs TRBV7-9 and TRBJ2-7, with D possibly being TRBD2 (5 bases). The CDR3 is made up of 12 amino acids. From germline, CDR1 is SEHNR and CDR2 FQNEAQ (reference sequence). The ends were cut back, 4 bases at V and 7 bases at J, with 11 bases in the middle. In DNA, the CDR3 is TGTGCCAGCAGCTCCAACCGGGGAGAGCAGTACTTC. It translates to CASSSNRGEQYF.

The chain joins TRBV5-4 to TRBJ2-5; D possibly corresponds to TRBD2 (5 bases). The CDR3 length is 16 residues. V was trimmed by 4 bases and J by 4 bases, leaving 20 bases between them. Germline V CDR1 and CDR2: SGHNT, YYREEE (reference sequence). The CDR3 reads CASSQGRGAGRETQYF. The CDR3 DNA is TGTGCCAGCAGCCAAGGCCGGGGTGCGGGCAGAGAGACCCAGTACTTC.

The gene calls are TRBV19 and TRBJ2-7; maybe TRBD1 (6 bases). Germline assignment: CDR1 LNHDA and CDR2 SQIVND (reference sequence). The CDR3 has 13 amino acids. Trimming pared 4 bases from V and 1 base from J, leaving 8 bases between. In DNA form, the CDR3 reads TGTGCCAGTAGTAGGGACATTTCCTACGAGCAGTACTTC. This translates into CASSRDISYEQYF.

Points on this clone: A read error may produce the germline difference seen at one junction end. V is TRBV7-2 and J is TRBJ1-1, with 8 bases matching TRBD1. The CDR3 covers 15 residues. Germline-derived CDR1 and CDR2 are SGHTA and FQGNSA. CDR3 bases: TGCGCCAGCAGCTTTGACAGGGGTGGTTACCGGGAAGCTTTCTTT. It specifies CASSFDRGGYREAFF.

The chain combines TRBV4-3 with TRBJ2-1, with 7 bases fitting TRBD1. V shed 0 bases, J shed 4 bases, and the junction held 6 bases outside the gene matches. This CDR3 spans 16 amino acids. Germline CDR1 and CDR2: LGHNA and YSLEER. The CDR3 sequence: CASSQDRGLGYNEQFF. Written as DNA, the CDR3 is TGCGCCAGCAGCCAAGACAGGGGGTTGGGGTACAATGAGCAGTTCTTC.

V is TRBV15 and J is TRBJ2-7, with TRBD2 as a possible D gene (6 bases). Germline CDR1 is LNHNV and CDR2 is YYDKDF (reference sequence). The CDR3 runs 14 residues. The V gene lost 5 bases and the J gene lost 0 bases, with 11 bases spanning the gap. This CDR3 reads CATSRDSSSYEQYF. CDR3 nucleotide sequence: TGTGCCACCAGCCGGGACTCAAGCTCCTACGAGCAGTACTTC.